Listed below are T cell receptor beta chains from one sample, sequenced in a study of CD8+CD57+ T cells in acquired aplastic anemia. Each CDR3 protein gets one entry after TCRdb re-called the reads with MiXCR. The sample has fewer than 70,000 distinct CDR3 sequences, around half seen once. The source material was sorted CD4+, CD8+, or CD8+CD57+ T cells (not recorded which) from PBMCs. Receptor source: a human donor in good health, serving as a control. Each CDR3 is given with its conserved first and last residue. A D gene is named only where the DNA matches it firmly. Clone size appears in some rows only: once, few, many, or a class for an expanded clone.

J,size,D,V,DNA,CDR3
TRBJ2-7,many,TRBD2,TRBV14,TGTGCCAGCAGCCGGGTAGCGGGCGGCTCCTACGAGCAGTACTTC,CASSRVAGGSYEQYF
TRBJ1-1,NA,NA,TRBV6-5,TGTGCCAGCAGTTCCACATCTTCGAACACTGAAGCTTTCTTT,CASSSTSSNTEAFF
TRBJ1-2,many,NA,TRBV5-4,TGTGCCAGCAGCTTTGAGGCAGGGGAGGCCTATGGCTACACCTTC,CASSFEAGEAYGYTF
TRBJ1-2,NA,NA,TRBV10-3,TGTGCCATCAGTGATTATCCGGAACCTGGCTACACCTTC,CAISDYPEPGYTF
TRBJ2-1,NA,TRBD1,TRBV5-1,TGTGCCAGCAGCCGCCATTCGGGACAGGGTTACAATGAGCAGTTCTTC,CASSRHSGQGYNEQFF
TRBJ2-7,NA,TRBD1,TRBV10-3,TGTGCCATCAAGCCCCCCACCGGACAGGGCGGTCACGAGCAGTACTTC,CAIKPPTGQGGHEQYF
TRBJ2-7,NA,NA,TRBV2,TGTGCCAGCATTTTCGACCAGGAGCAGTACTTC,CASIFDQEQYF
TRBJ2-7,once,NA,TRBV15,TGTGCCACCAGCATACCCACGAAAAACGAGCAGTACTTC,CATSIPTKNEQYF
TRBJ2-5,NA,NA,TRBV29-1,TGCAGCGTTGAATTGGCGGGGATACAAGAGACCCAGTACTTC,CSVELAGIQETQYF
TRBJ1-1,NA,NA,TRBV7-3,TGTGCCAGCAGCCGACAGTGGAACACTGAAGCTTTCTTT,CASSRQWNTEAFF
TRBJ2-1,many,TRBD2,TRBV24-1,TGTGCCACCGAAAGCGGGATTGGTGTGGTAGCGGGTGACAATGAGCAGTTCTTC,CATESGIGVVAGDNEQFF
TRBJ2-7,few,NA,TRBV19,TGTGCCAGTAGATATGACAGCGGCGATAGGCGAGAGCAGTACTTC,CASRYDSGDRREQYF
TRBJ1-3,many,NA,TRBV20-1,TGCAGTGCTAGAGATCTGCGACGGGAGGCCGGAAACACCATATATTTT,CSARDLRREAGNTIYF
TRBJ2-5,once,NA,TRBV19,TGTGCCAGTAGGCCTCCGGGGATGGAGACCCAGTACTTC,CASRPPGMETQYF
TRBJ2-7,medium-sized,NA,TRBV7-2,TGTGCCAGCAGCTTCCACAGCCACGAGCAGTACTTC,CASSFHSHEQYF
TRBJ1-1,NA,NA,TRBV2,TGTGCCAGCAGTGAAGCGGGACAGAACACTGAAGCTTTCTTT,CASSEAGQNTEAFF
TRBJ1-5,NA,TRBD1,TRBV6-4,TGTGCCAGCAGTGACAGAGGGACAGGGAATCAGCCCCAGCATTTT,CASSDRGTGNQPQHF
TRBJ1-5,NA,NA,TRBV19,TGTGCCAGTAGCCAGGACAGAAGGAAGCCCCAGCATTTT,CASSQDRRKPQHF
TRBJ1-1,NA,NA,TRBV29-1,TGCGGCGTTGCCGGGGAGACGAACACTGAAGCTTTCTTT,CGVAGETNTEAFF
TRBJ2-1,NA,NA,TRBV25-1,TGTGCCAGCACTCACATGGGGCACAATGAGCGGTTCTTC,CASTHMGHNERFF
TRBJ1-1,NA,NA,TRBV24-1,TGTGCCACCAGCAATTCGGGCAGCATGAACACTGAAGCTTTCTTT,CATSNSGSMNTEAFF
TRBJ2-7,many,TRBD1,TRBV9,TGTGCCAGCAGCGGATCGACAGGGGATCCCTACGAGCAGTACTTC,CASSGSTGDPYEQYF
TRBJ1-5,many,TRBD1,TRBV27,TGTGCCAGCAGTGACACAGGGGGTCAGCCCCAGCATTTT,CASSDTGGQPQHF
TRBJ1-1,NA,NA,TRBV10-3,TGTGCCATCAGTGAGTCAGGGGCGACGAACACTGAAGCTTTCTTT,CAISESGATNTEAFF
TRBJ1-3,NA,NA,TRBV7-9,TGTGCCAGCAGCTCACAGGGCACCTCTGGAAACACCATATATTTT,CASSSQGTSGNTIYF
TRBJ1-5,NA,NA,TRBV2,TGTGCCAGCAGTGATTTTACAAATCAGCCCCAGCATTTT,CASSDFTNQPQHF
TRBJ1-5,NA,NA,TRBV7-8,TGCGCCAGCAGCCAATGGGCGGGGGGCTATCAGCCCCAGCATTTT,CASSQWAGGYQPQHF
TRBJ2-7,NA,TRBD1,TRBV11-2,TGTGCCAGCAGCAACCCGACCGGGACAGGGACGCACGGGCAGTACTTT,CASSNPTGTGTHGQYF
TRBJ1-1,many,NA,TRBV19,TGTGCCAGTAGTATAAACAGGATGCGCACTGAAGCTTTCTTT,CASSINRMRTEAFF
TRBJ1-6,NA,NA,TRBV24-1,TGTGCCACCAGTGATTCCAAGATTAATTCACCCCTCCACTTT,CATSDSKINSPLHF
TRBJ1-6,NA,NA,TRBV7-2,TGTGCCAGCAGCTTAGAGATCAGGGTAAAACCCCTCCACTTT,CASSLEIRVKPLHF
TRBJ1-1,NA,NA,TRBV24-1,TGTGCCACCAGTGAGGGGAGCGAAGCTTTCTTT,CATSEGSEAFF
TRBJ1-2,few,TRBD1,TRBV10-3,TGTGCCATAAAGGGTCAGGGGGCGGACTATGGCTACACCTTC,CAIKGQGADYGYTF
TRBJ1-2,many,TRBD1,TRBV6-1,TGTGCCAGCAGTCCGACAGGGGCGTATTCCTATGGCTACACCTTC,CASSPTGAYSYGYTF
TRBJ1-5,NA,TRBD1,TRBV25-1,TGTGCCAGCAGTGAGACAGGGTACAATCAGCCCCAGCATTTT,CASSETGYNQPQHF
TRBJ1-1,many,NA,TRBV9,TGTGCCAGCAGCGTAGCTGGTTCGAACACTGAAGCTTTCTTT,CASSVAGSNTEAFF
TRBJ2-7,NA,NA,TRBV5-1,TGCGCCAGCAGCCAAGAGTCGCGGGGCGAGCAGTACTTC,CASSQESRGEQYF